This T cell receptor (beta chain) was sequenced in a study of blood T cell repertoires in COVID-19. In the study overall: Both acute and convalescent COVID-19 samples were obtained from the United States, Italy and Spain.

Sequencing used immunoSEQ multiplex PCR; TCRdb keeps in-frame clones, though not all of them. The sample lists tens of thousands of clones; over 75% were seen once. Trimming pared 5 bases from V and 0 bases from J, leaving 13 bases between. The CDR3 extends over 16 amino acids. Germline V gene lookup returns CDR1 KGHSH and CDR2 LQKENI. Material for sequencing was peripheral blood. This TCR was sampled from a human donor in a cohort sampled during active COVID-19. The chain is built from TRBV18 and TRBJ2-2; D is possibly TRBD1 (5 bases). The CDR3 loop reads CASSSLGQANTGELFF. CDR3 sequence (DNA): TGTGCCAGCTCATCGCTAGGACAAGCGAACACCGGGGAGCTGTTTTTT.